The source of this TCR beta chain is a study of cytotoxic CD8 clonotypes in ibrutinib-treated CLL. Germline V gene data show CDR1 as SGHRS and CDR2 as YFSETQ. Trimming took off 2 bases at V and 0 bases at J, with 15 bases between the two ends. The CDR3 spans 17 residues. Repertoires were generated with immunoSEQ multiplex PCR, while TCRdb's copy carries only in-frame clones and drops some. This table has about 160,000 clones, about 80% appearing once. The TCR comes from a human donor with chronic lymphocytic leukemia. V is TRBV5-1 and J is TRBJ2-1; D is perhaps TRBD1 (5 bases). The source was PBMCs, collected after 12 months of ibrutinib treatment. In DNA, the CDR3 is TGCGCCAGCAGCTTCGATCCGCAGGGTCGCTCCTACAATGAGCAGTTCTTC. It is translated as CASSFDPQGRSYNEQFF.